These 11 T cell receptor beta chains came from one sample sequenced in a study of blood T cell repertoires in COVID-19. Clones were sequenced by immunoSEQ multiplex PCR, and TCRdb holds only the in-frame ones, with some missing. Among roughly 120,000 clones listed, approximately 65% were seen once. The specimen was peripheral blood. The receptors originated from a woman aged 60 to 75 with acute or convalescent COVID-19.

The V gene is TRBV3-1 (or the pseudogene TRBV3-2), the J gene TRBJ2-2, with 8 bases matching TRBD1. The CDR3 runs to 19 residues. V lost 9 bases, J lost 8 bases, and 26 bases stayed unmatched. Germline V gene data show CDR1 as LGHDT and CDR2 as YNNKEL (reference sequence). CDR3 amino acids: CARPRLRRTPGQVQGELFF. CDR3 nucleotide sequence: TGTGCCAGACCGCGTTTACGACGCACACCGGGACAGGTTCAAGGGGAGCTGTTTTTT.

A few counts support this clone. The chain carries TRBV2 and TRBJ1-2; no reliable D call. Trimming cost V 7 bases and J 3 bases, with 18 bases left between them. CDR1 SNHLY and CDR2 FYNNEI come from the germline V gene. This CDR3 comprises 15 residues. The DNA of the CDR3 is TGTGCCAGCACCCCCGCGGGAAGCGTCTACTATGGCTACACCTTC. It translates to CASTPAGSVYYGYTF.

This clone was counted at least ten times. The chain couples TRBV12-3 or TRBV12-4 to TRBJ1-2; D remains ambiguous. The ends were cut back, 3 bases at V and 0 bases at J, with 5 bases in the middle. This CDR3 is 13 amino acids long. The CDR3 protein is CASSFLSNYGYTF. DNA of the CDR3: TGTGCCAGCAGTTTCTTATCTAACTATGGCTACACCTTC.

The genes are TRBV6-2 or TRBV6-3 and TRBJ1-5; the D gene is possibly TRBD1 (6 bases). This CDR3 has 14 amino acids. The germline V gene has CDR1 MNHEY and CDR2 SVGEGT. V was clipped by 5 bases and J by 7 bases, with 15 bases between them. CDR3 region: CASSTLQGLQPQHF. The CDR3 nucleotides are TGTGCCAGCAGTACTCTACAGGGTCTCCAGCCCCAGCATTTT.

V is TRBV10-3 and J is TRBJ2-7, with a possible D match to TRBD2 (5 bases). CDR1 is ENHRY, CDR2 SYGVKD, per germline. V was pared by 5 bases and J by 1 base, with 6 bases between. The CDR3 consists of 12 residues. CDR3 sequence (DNA): TGTGCCATCAGTCCGGGGTCCTACGAGCAGTACTTC. Translating it yields CAISPGSYEQYF.

V is TRBV27 and J is TRBJ1-5, with 8 bases aligning to TRBD1. Germline lookup yields CDR1 MNHEY and CDR2 SMNVEV (reference sequence). The CDR3 consists of 14 residues. Germline trimming cut 6 bases from V and 9 bases from J; bases unmatched to any gene: 10. CDR3: CASRGTGNLMPQHF. CDR3 nucleotides: TGTGCCAGCAGAGGGACAGGTAATTTGATGCCCCAGCATTTT.

The chain recombines TRBV10-3 with TRBJ2-7; D possibly corresponds to TRBD1 (6 bases). Germline lookup yields CDR1 ENHRY and CDR2 SYGVKD. Trimming stripped 10 bases from V and 1 base from J, with 11 bases between. This CDR3 contains 12 residues. The CDR3 is CATQTGSYEQYF. Here the CDR3 DNA reads TGTGCCACCCAGACAGGTTCCTACGAGCAGTACTTC.

This chain uses TRBV5-6 with TRBJ1-6; D is unresolved. Germline V gene data show CDR1 as SGHDT and CDR2 as YYEEEE. The V end was cut by 4 bases, the J end by 8 bases, with 10 bases between. The CDR3 has 13 amino acids. CDR3 sequence: CASSRESYSPLHF. The CDR3 nucleotides read TGTGCCAGCAGCCGAGAGAGTTATTCACCCCTCCACTTT. Combining the CDR3 with reference TRBV5-6 and TRBJ1-6 gives the whole variable domain DAGVTQSPTHLIKTRGQQVTLRCSPKSGHDTVSWYQQALGQGPQFIFQYYEEEERQRGNFPDRFSGHQFPNYSSELNVNALLLGDSALYLCASSRESYSPLHFGNGTRLTVT.

The chain combines TRBV27 with TRBJ1-1; 8 bases match TRBD1. V was clipped by 2 bases and J by 4 bases; unmatched bases: 9. This CDR3 comprises 16 residues. The germline V gene encodes CDR1 MNHEY and CDR2 SMNVEV (reference sequence). The CDR3 reads CASSLTRGLGSTEAFF. In nucleotides, the CDR3 is TGTGCCAGCAGTTTAACCAGGGGGCTCGGGAGCACTGAAGCTTTCTTT.

The rearrangement uses TRBV14 and TRBJ1-1, with TRBD1 as a possible D gene (5 bases). V was trimmed by 4 bases and J by 0 bases, leaving 12 bases between them. Germline CDR1 is SGHDN and CDR2 is FVKESK. The CDR3 sequence is 15 residues long. The CDR3 region has the DNA TGTGCCAGCAGCCTCCAAAGGGGTATGAACACTGAAGCTTTCTTT. This gives the protein CASSLQRGMNTEAFF. Full variable domain (remainder filled in from reference TRBV14 and TRBJ1-1): EAGVTQFPSHSVIEKGQTVTLRCDPISGHDNLYWYRRVMGKEIKFLLHFVKESKQDESGMPNNRFLAERTGGTYSTLKVQPAELEDSGVYFCASSLQRGMNTEAFFGQGTRLTVV.

The V gene is TRBV5-4, the J gene TRBJ2-6; 8 bases line up with TRBD1. The CDR3 sequence is 15 residues long. Germline values: CDR1 SGHNT, CDR2 YYREEE (reference sequence). The V segment lost 4 bases and the J segment 2 bases; nucleotides outside the gene matches: 2. Written as DNA, the CDR3 is TGTGCCAGCAGCCCAGGGGGCGCTGGGGCCAACGTCCTGACTTTC. Encoded protein: CASSPGGAGANVLTF.